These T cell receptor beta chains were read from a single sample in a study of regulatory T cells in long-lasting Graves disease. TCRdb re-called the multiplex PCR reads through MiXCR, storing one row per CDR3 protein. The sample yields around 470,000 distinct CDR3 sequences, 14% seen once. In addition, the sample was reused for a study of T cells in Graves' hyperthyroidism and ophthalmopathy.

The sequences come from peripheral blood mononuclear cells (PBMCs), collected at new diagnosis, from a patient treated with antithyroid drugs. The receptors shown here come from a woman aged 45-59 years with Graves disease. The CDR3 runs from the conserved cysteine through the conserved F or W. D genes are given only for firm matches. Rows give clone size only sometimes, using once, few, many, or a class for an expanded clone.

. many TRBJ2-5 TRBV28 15 TGTGCCAGCAGTTCCCCCCTCGGGACTCAAGAGACCCAGTACTTC CASSSPLGTQETQYF
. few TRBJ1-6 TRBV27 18 TGTGCCAGCAGTTTATGGGGAGGGGGTGAACCCTATAATTCACCCCTCCACTTT CASSLWGGGEPYNSPLHF
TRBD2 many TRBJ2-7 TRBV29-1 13 TGCAGCGTTGCCCAGCGGGAGGGAAACGAGCAGTACTTC CSVAQREGNEQYF
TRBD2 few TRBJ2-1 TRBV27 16 TGTGCCAGCAGTCCCAGGACTAGCGGAGCACTCAATGAGCAGTTCTTC CASSPRTSGALNEQFF
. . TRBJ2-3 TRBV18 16 TGTGCCAGCTCACCACCGGGCCTACACACACAGGGTACGCAGTATTTT CASSPPGLHTQGTQYF
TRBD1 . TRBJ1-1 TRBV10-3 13 TGTGCCATCAGGCCGGGACAGGGGGAAGAAGCTTTCTTT CAIRPGQGEEAFF
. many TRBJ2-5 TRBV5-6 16 TGTGCCAGCAGCTTGTTTTCGAGGGGCAGGCAGGAGACCCAGTACTTC CASSLFSRGRQETQYF
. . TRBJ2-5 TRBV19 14 TGTGCCAGTTCGGGCGGGGGCGTACAAGAGACCCAGTACTTC CASSGGGVQETQYF
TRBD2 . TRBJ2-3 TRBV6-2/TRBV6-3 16 TGTGCCAGCAGTTACTCCCTAGCGGGAGGCACAGATACGCAGTATTTT CASSYSLAGGTDTQYF
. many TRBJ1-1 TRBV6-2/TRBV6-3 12 TGTGCCAGCAGTTACGGGGTCGGTGAAGCTTTCTTT CASSYGVGEAFF
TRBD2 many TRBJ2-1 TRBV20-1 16 TGCAGTGCTAGCCGGTCTAGCGGGGGGGGTTTGGATGAGCAGTTCTTC CSASRSSGGGLDEQFF
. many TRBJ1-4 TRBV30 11 TGTGCCTGGATTGGGGGTGAAAAACTGTTTTTT CAWIGGEKLFF
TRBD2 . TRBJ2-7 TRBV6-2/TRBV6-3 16 TGTGCCAGCAGTTACGGGCTAGCGGGTGCCTCCTACGAGCAGTACTTC CASSYGLAGASYEQYF
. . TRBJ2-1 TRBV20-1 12 TGCAGTGCCCCCCCCCGGTACAATGAGCAGTTCTTC CSAPPRYNEQFF